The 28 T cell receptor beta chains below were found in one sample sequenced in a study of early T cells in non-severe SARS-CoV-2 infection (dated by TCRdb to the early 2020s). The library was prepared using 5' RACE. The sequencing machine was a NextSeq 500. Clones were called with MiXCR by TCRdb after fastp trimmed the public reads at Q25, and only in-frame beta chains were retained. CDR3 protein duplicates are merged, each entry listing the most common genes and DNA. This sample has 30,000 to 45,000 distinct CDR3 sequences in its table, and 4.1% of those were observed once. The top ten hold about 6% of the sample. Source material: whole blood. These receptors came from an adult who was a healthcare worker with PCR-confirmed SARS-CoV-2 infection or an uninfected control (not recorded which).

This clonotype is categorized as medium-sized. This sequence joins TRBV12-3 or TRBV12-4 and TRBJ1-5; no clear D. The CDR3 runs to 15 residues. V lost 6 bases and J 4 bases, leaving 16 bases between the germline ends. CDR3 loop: CASSPKGVGNQPQHF. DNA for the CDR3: TGTGCCAGCAGCCCTAAAGGTGTGGGGAATCAGCCCCAGCATTTT.

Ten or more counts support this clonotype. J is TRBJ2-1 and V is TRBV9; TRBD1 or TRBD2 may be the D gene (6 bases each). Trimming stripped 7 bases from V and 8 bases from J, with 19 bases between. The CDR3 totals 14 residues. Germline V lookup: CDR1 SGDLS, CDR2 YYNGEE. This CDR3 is CASGGGSGHHEQFF. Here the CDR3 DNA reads TGTGCCAGCGGAGGGGGGAGTGGACACCATGAGCAGTTCTTC.

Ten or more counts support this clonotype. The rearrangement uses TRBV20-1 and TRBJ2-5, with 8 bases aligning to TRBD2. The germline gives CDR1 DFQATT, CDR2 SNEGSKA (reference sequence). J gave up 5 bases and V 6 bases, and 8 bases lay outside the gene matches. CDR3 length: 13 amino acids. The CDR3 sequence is CSALPPGGETQYF. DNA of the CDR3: TGCAGTGCCTTGCCTCCGGGGGGGGAGACCCAGTACTTC.

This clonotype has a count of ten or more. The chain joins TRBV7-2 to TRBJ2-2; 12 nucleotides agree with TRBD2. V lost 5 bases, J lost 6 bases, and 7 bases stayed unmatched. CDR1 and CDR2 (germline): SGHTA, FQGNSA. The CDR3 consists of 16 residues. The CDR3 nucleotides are TGTGCCAGCAGCGCCCGACTAGCGGGGGATGCCGGGGAGCTGTTTTTT. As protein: CASSARLAGDAGELFF.

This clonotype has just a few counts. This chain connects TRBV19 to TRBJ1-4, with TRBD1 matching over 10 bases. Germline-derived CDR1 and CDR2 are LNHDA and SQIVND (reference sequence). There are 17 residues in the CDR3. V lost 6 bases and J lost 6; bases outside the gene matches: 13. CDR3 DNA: TGTGCCAGTAGCCCGTCCCGGGACAGGGGAGGGCATGAAAAACTGTTTTTT. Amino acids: CASSPSRDRGGHEKLFF.

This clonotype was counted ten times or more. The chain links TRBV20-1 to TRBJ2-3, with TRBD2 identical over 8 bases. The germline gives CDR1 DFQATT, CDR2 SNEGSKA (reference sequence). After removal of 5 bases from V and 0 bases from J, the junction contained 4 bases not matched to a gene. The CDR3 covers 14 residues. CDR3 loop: CSALSGTSTDTQYF. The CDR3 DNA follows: TGCAGTGCTCTTAGCGGGACTAGCACAGATACGCAGTATTTT.

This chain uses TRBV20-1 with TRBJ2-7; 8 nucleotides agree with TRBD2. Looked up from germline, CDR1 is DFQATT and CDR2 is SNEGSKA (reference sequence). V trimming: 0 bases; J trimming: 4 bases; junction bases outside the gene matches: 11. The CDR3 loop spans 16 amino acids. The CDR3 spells CSARDWSGGAVYEQYF. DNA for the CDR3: TGCAGTGCTAGAGATTGGAGCGGGGGAGCGGTTTACGAGCAGTACTTC.

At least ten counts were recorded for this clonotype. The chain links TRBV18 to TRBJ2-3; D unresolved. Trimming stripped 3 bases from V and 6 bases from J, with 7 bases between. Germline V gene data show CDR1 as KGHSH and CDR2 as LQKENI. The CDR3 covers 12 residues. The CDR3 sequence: CASSPKGDTQYF. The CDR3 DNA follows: TGTGCCAGCTCACCCAAAGGGGATACGCAGTATTTT.

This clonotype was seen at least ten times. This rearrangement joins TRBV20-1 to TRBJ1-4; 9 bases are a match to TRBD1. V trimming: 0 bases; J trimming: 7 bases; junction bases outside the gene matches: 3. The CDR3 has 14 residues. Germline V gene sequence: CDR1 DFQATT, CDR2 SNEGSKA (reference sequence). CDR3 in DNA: TGCAGTGCTAGAGAGGGGACAGGGACTGAAAAACTGTTTTTT. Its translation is CSAREGTGTEKLFF.

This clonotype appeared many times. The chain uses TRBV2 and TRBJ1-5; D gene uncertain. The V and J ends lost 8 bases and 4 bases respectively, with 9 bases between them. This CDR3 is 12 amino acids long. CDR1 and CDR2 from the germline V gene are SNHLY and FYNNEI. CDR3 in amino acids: CASATSNQPQHF. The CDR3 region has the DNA TGTGCCAGCGCAACGAGTAATCAGCCCCAGCATTTT.

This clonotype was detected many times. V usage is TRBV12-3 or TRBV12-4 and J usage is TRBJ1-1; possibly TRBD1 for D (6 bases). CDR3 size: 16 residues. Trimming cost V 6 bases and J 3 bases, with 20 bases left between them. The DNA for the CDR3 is TGTGCCAGCAGCCCTCTCAGGGGATGGGGGGACACTGAAGCTTTCTTT. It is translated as CASSPLRGWGDTEAFF.

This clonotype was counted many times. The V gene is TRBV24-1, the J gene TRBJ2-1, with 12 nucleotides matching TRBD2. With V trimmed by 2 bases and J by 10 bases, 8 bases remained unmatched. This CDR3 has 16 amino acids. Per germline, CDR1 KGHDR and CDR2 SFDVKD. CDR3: CATSDSTSGRLGEQFF. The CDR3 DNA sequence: TGTGCCACCAGTGATTCGACTAGCGGGAGATTGGGGGAGCAGTTCTTC.

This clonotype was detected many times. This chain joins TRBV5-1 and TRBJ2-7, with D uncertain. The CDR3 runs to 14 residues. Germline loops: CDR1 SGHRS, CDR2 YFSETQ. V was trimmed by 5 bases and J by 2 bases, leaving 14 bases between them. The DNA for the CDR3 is TGCGCCAGCAGAACAAGCGCGGCAGCCTACGAGCAGTACTTC. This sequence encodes CASRTSAAAYEQYF.

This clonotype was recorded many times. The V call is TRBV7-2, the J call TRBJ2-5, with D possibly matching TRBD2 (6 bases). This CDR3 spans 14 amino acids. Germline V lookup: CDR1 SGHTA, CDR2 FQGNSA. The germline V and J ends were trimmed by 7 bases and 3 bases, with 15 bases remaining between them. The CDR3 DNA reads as TGTGCCAGCACCCAACGGAGGGAAAAAGAGACCCAGTACTTC. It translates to CASTQRREKETQYF.

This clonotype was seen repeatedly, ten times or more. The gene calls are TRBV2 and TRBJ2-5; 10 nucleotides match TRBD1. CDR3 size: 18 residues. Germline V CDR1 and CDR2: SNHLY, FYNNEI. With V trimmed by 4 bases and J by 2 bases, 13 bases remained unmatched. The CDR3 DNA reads TGTGCCAGCAGTGCTTGGGAAGAGTGGACAGGGGGGCAAGAGACCCAGTACTTC. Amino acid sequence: CASSAWEEWTGGQETQYF.

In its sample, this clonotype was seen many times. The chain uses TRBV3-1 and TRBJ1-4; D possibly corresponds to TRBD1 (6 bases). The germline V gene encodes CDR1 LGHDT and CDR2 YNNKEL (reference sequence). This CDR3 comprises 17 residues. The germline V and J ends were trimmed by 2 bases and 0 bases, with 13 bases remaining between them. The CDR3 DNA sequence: TGTGCCAGCAGCCAAAAGGGGGGGTCCACAACTAATGAAAAACTGTTTTTT. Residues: CASSQKGGSTTNEKLFF.

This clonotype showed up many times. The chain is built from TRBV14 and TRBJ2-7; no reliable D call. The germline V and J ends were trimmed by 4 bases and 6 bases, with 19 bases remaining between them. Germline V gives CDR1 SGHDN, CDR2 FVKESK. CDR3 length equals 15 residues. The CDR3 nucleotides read TGTGCCAGCAGCCCCCCGGCCCCTCGATTGGCCGAGCAGTACTTC. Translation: CASSPPAPRLAEQYF.

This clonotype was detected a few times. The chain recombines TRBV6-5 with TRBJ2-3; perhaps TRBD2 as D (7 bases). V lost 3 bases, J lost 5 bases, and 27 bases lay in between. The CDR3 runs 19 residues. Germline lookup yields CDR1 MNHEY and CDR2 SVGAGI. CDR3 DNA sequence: TGTGCCAGCAGTTATGCAACTAACGGGGGGCCTCAGAGGCTAGATACGCAGTATTTT. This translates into CASSYATNGGPQRLDTQYF.

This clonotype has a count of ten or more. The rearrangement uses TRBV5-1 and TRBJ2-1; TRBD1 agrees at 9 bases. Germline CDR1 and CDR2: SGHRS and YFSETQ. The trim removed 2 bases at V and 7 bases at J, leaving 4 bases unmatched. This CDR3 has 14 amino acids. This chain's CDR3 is CASSFGTGRNEQFF. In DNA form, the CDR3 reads TGCGCCAGCAGCTTCGGGACAGGGAGGAATGAGCAGTTCTTC. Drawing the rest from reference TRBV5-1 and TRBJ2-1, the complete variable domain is KAGVTQTPRYLIKTRGQQVTLSCSPISGHRSVSWYQQTPGQGLQFLFEYFSETQRNKGNFPGRFSGRQFSNSRSEMNVSTLELGDSALYLCASSFGTGRNEQFFGPGTRLTVL.

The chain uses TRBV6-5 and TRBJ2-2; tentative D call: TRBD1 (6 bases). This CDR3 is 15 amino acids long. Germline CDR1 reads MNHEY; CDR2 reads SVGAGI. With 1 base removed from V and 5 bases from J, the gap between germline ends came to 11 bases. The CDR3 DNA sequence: TGTGCCAGCAGTTACTTCCAGGGGAGAACCGGGGAGCTGTTTTTT. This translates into CASSYFQGRTGELFF.

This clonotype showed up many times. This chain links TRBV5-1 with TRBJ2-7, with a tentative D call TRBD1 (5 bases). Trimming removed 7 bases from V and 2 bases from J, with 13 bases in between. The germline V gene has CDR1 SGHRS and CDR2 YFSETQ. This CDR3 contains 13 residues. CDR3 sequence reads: CASRKGAAYEQYF. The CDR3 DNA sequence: TGCGCCAGCCGCAAAGGGGCTGCCTACGAGCAGTACTTC.

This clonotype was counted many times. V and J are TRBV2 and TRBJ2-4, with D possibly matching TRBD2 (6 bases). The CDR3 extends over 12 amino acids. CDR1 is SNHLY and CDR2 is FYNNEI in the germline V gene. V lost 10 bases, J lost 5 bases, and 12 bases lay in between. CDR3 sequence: CATSRRENIQYF. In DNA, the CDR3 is TGTGCCACCTCAAGGAGGGAAAACATTCAGTACTTC.

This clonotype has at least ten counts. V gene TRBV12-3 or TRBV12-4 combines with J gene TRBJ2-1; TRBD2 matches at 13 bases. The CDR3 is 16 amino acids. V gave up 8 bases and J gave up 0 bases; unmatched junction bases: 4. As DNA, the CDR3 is TGTGCCAGCCAAGGGACTAGCGGGGCCTCCTACAATGAGCAGTTCTTC. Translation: CASQGTSGASYNEQFF.

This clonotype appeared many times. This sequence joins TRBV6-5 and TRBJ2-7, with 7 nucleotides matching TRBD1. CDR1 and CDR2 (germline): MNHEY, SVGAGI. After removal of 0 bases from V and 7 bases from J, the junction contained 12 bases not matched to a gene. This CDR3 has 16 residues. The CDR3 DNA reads TGTGCCAGCAGTTACTCGTTCGTACAGGGGATGAAGGAGCAGTACTTC. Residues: CASSYSFVQGMKEQYF.

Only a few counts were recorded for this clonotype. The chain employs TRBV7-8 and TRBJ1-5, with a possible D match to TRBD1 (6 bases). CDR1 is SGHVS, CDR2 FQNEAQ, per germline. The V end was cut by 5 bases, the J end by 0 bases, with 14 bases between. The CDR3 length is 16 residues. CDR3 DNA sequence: TGTGCCAGCAGCGCACTCTGGACAGATAGCAATCAGCCCCAGCATTTT. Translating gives CASSALWTDSNQPQHF.

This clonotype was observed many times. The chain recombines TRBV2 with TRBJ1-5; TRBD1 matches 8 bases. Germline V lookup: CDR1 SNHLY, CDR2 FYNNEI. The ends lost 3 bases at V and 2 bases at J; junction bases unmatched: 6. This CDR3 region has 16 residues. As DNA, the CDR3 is TGTGCCAGCAGTGATTGGGAGGGACAGGGCAATCAGCCCCAGCATTTT. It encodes CASSDWEGQGNQPQHF.

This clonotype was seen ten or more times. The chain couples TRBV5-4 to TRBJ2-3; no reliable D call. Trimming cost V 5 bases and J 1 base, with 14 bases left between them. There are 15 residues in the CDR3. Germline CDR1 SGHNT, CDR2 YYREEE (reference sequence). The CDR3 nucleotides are TGTGCCAGCAGTTACTACCTCCAGGGCACAGATACGCAGTATTTT. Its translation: CASSYYLQGTDTQYF.

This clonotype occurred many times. This chain's CDR3 is CASSFRLRGEETQYF. CDR3 bases: TGTGCCAGCAGCTTTAGACTTAGGGGGGAAGAGACCCAGTACTTC. This chain links TRBV5-4 with TRBJ2-5; D might be TRBD1 or TRBD2, each matching 6 bases. The V gene lost 2 bases and the J gene lost 3 bases, with 14 bases spanning the gap. Germline V lookup: CDR1 SGHNT, CDR2 YYREEE (reference sequence). This CDR3 comprises 15 residues. Full variable domain (remainder filled in from reference TRBV5-4 and TRBJ2-5): ETGVTQSPTHLIKTRGQQVTLRCSSQSGHNTVSWYQQALGQGPQFIFQYYREEENGRGNFPPRFSGLQFPNYSSELNVNALELDDSALYLCASSFRLRGEETQYFGPGTRLLVL.